This entry lists 23 T cell receptor beta chains sequenced from one sample in a study of CD8+CD57+ T cells in acquired aplastic anemia. Sequencing involved patients with CD8+CD57+ cell expansion previously shown by flow cytometry. Researchers used genomic DNA as the template to profile TCR beta VDJ and CDR3. In TCRdb, the reads were re-called with MiXCR into one record per CDR3 protein. The sample includes around 50,000 distinct CDR3 sequences, roughly 60% of them seen just once. The sequenced sample consisted of sorted CD4+, CD8+, or CD8+CD57+ T cells (not recorded which) from PBMCs. All receptors derive from a human donor with aplastic anemia.

V usage is TRBV29-1 and J usage is TRBJ1-1, with TRBD1 as a possible D gene (5 bases). V gave up 0 bases and J gave up 5 bases, with 10 bases separating them. This CDR3 is built from 13 residues. Germline CDR1 SQVTM, CDR2 ANQGSEA. This CDR3 is CSVEDGAGTEAFF. The CDR3 DNA sequence: TGCAGCGTTGAAGATGGGGCGGGAACTGAAGCTTTCTTT.

V usage is TRBV5-1 and J usage is TRBJ1-5, with TRBD1 identical over 8 bases. Germline CDR1 is SGHRS and CDR2 is YFSETQ. V lost 1 base, J lost 5 bases, and 5 bases stayed unmatched. This CDR3 has 15 amino acids. The chain's CDR3 is CASSLTGGGDQPQHF. Written as DNA, the CDR3 is TGCGCCAGCAGCTTGACAGGGGGAGGAGATCAGCCCCAGCATTTT. Filled out from reference TRBV5-1 and TRBJ1-5, the complete variable domain reads KAGVTQTPRYLIKTRGQQVTLSCSPISGHRSVSWYQQTPGQGLQFLFEYFSETQRNKGNFPGRFSGRQFSNSRSEMNVSTLELGDSALYLCASSLTGGGDQPQHFGDGTRLSIL.

This chain uses TRBV7-8 with TRBJ1-5; 9 bases fit TRBD1. CDR3 size: 14 residues. Germline V gives CDR1 SGHVS, CDR2 FQNEAQ. J was trimmed by 4 bases and V by 6 bases; bases with no gene match: 4. The CDR3 is CASSSGTGNQPQHF. In nucleotides, the CDR3 is TGTGCCAGCAGTTCCGGGACAGGGAATCAGCCCCAGCATTTT.

The rearrangement joins TRBV20-1 to TRBJ2-7, with D maybe TRBD2 (5 bases). V lost 4 bases and J lost 4, with 11 bases in between. CDR3 length equals 12 residues. Germline values: CDR1 DFQATT, CDR2 SNEGSKA (reference sequence). CDR3 region: CSAKRDGYEQYF. As DNA, the CDR3 is TGCAGTGCTAAGAGGGATGGTTACGAGCAGTACTTC.

This clonotype was counted a few times. V usage is TRBV18 and J usage is TRBJ2-1; 11 bases align to TRBD2. The CDR3 runs 16 residues. The germline gives CDR1 KGHSH, CDR2 LQKENI. J gave up 5 bases and V 2 bases, and 5 bases lay outside the gene matches. DNA of the CDR3: TGTGCCAGCTCACCATTAGCGGGGGGGCCCCACAATGAGCAGTTCTTC. Translated: CASSPLAGGPHNEQFF. The full variable domain, in which reference TRBV18 and TRBJ2-1 provide the parts outside the CDR3, is NAGVMQNPRHLVRRRGQEARLRCSPMKGHSHVYWYRQLPEEGLKFMVYLQKENIIDESGMPKERFSAEFPKEGPSILRIQQVVRGDSAAYFCASSPLAGGPHNEQFFGPGTRLTVL.

The V call is TRBV30, the J call TRBJ2-2, with D maybe TRBD2 (6 bases). The CDR3 totals 13 residues. V dropped 3 bases and J dropped 1 base, with 6 bases sitting between them. From germline, CDR1 is GTSNPN and CDR2 SVGIG (reference sequence). DNA for the CDR3: TGTGCCTGGAGCGGGGGGAACACCGGGGAGCTGTTTTTT. Protein: CAWSGGNTGELFF.

This clonotype was counted only a few times. The chain couples TRBV5-1 to TRBJ2-6, with 7 bases lining up with TRBD1. The CDR3 contains 18 residues. The ends lost 4 bases at V and 3 bases at J; junction bases unmatched: 13. Germline lookup yields CDR1 SGHRS and CDR2 YFSETQ. CDR3 loop: CASSPEQGPPVGANVLTF. In nucleotides, the CDR3 is TGCGCCAGCAGCCCCGAACAGGGGCCTCCGGTTGGGGCCAACGTCCTGACTTTC. The entire variable domain, with the rest obtained from reference TRBV5-1 and TRBJ2-6, is as follows: KAGVTQTPRYLIKTRGQQVTLSCSPISGHRSVSWYQQTPGQGLQFLFEYFSETQRNKGNFPGRFSGRQFSNSRSEMNVSTLELGDSALYLCASSPEQGPPVGANVLTFGAGSRLTVL.

V usage is TRBV24-1 and J usage is TRBJ1-2; TRBD1 is a possible D gene (6 bases). The germline gives CDR1 KGHDR, CDR2 SFDVKD. V lost 2 bases and J 3 bases, leaving 12 bases between the germline ends. The CDR3 runs to 15 residues. The CDR3 DNA reads as TGTGCCACCAGTGATTCCGACGGACAGCACTATGGCTACACCTTC. As protein: CATSDSDGQHYGYTF.

V is TRBV13 and J is TRBJ2-5; D gene unclear. V was clipped by 5 bases and J by 3 bases, with 7 bases between them. Per germline, CDR1 PRHDT and CDR2 FYEKMQ (reference sequence). The CDR3 covers 12 residues. CDR3 sequence: CASSLRKETQYF. The CDR3 nucleotides read TGTGCCAGCAGCCTACGAAAAGAGACCCAGTACTTC.

This clonotype was recorded a few times. The genes are TRBV29-1 and TRBJ1-2, with D perhaps matching TRBD1 (6 bases). The CDR3 sequence is 15 residues long. The germline CDR1 and CDR2 sequences are SQVTM and ANQGSEA. V was trimmed by 3 bases and J by 4 bases, leaving 18 bases between them. The CDR3 spells CSVEGGSRTFYGYTF. The DNA for the CDR3 is TGCAGCGTTGAGGGGGGCTCTCGGACTTTCTATGGCTACACCTTC.

The J gene is TRBJ1-5, the V gene TRBV19; TRBD1 matches at 7 bases. The germline CDR1 and CDR2 sequences are LNHDA and SQIVND (reference sequence). V was pared by 4 bases and J by 5 bases, with 11 bases of the junction left unmatched. The CDR3 contains 16 residues. CDR3 coding DNA: TGTGCCAGTAGTACAATCCGAATGACAGGGTATCAGCCCCAGCATTTT. Protein product: CASSTIRMTGYQPQHF.

The chain's CDR3 is CASSVGGTGVEQYF. In DNA, the CDR3 is TGTGCCAGCAGCGTAGGTGGGACAGGGGTCGAGCAGTACTTC. This chain links TRBV7-2 with TRBJ2-7, with 10 positions matching TRBD1. V was clipped by 5 bases and J by 6 bases; unmatched bases: 7. The CDR3 contains 14 residues. The V gene's germline CDR1 is SGHTA and CDR2 FQGNSA.

Turning to this clonotype: Mismatch with germline at one junction end may stem from a read error. The V call is TRBV9, the J call TRBJ2-1, with D maybe TRBD1 (5 bases). The CDR3 contains 12 residues. Germline CDR1 SGDLS, CDR2 YYNGEE. CDR3 in DNA: TGTGCCAGCAGCGTGGGGCAGGGTGAGCAGCTCTTC. Protein sequence: CASSVGQGEQLF.

In its sample, this clonotype was seen many times. The rearrangement uses TRBV20-1 and TRBJ1-1; maybe TRBD1 (5 bases). Germline V lookup: CDR1 DFQATT, CDR2 SNEGSKA (reference sequence). The CDR3 is made up of 13 amino acids. V lost 6 bases to trimming and J lost 1 base, with 12 bases between them. The CDR3 sequence: CSAEGRSNTEAFF. CDR3 nucleotide sequence: TGCAGTGCCGAGGGGCGGTCGAACACTGAAGCTTTCTTT.

The gene calls are TRBV25-1 and TRBJ2-5, with 15 positions matching TRBD2. J was trimmed by 5 bases and V by 9 bases; bases with no gene match: 7. This CDR3 comprises 15 residues. The germline V gene encodes CDR1 MGHDK and CDR2 SYGVNS. CDR3 coding DNA: TGTGCCAGTAGTATCGGACTAGCGGGGGGGGAGACCCAGTACTTC. Its translation: CASSIGLAGGETQYF.

This rearrangement joins TRBV24-1 to TRBJ1-2; D is perhaps TRBD1 (6 bases). The CDR3 spans 14 residues. The V gene's germline CDR1 is KGHDR and CDR2 SFDVKD. V was cut by 1 base and J by 8 bases, with 13 bases left in between. The CDR3, as DNA: TGTGCCACCAGTGATTTTGGACAGTCCTACGGCTACACCTTC. Translating it yields CATSDFGQSYGYTF.

This chain joins TRBV19 and TRBJ2-3; D perhaps matches TRBD2 (5 bases). Germline CDR1 is LNHDA and CDR2 is SQIVND (reference sequence). This CDR3 contains 15 residues. Trimming shortened V by 7 bases and J by 3 bases, and 17 bases separated the two germline ends. CDR3 DNA: TGTGCCAGTACACAGACGGGGATCAGTACAGATACGCAGTATTTT. The encoded protein is CASTQTGISTDTQYF. Filled out from reference TRBV19 and TRBJ2-3, the complete variable domain reads DGGITQSPKYLFRKEGQNVTLSCEQNLNHDAMYWYRQDPGQGLRLIYYSQIVNDFQKGDIAEGYSVSREKKESFPLTVTSAQKNPTAFYLCASTQTGISTDTQYFGPGTRLTVL.

The CDR3 loop is CATSEGDQETQYF. CDR3 DNA: TGTGCCACCTCGGAGGGAGACCAAGAGACCCAGTACTTC. The chain has TRBV19 and TRBJ2-5, with a weak D call TRBD2 (6 bases). Trimming took 10 bases from V and 0 from J, leaving 12 bases between them. In germline, CDR1 is LNHDA, CDR2 SQIVND (reference sequence). This CDR3 contains 13 residues.

This CDR3 reads CASGGRTGGVLAETQYF. The CDR3 DNA reads TGTGCCAGCGGGGGGAGGACAGGGGGCGTACTGGCAGAGACCCAGTACTTC. J is TRBJ2-5 and V is TRBV25-1, with 11 positions matching TRBD1. Germline V CDR1 and CDR2: MGHDK, SYGVNS. The CDR3 length is 17 residues. V was clipped by 8 bases and J by 4 bases; unmatched bases: 15.

As to this clonotype: It is likely a read error, because the conserved phenylalanine at the end of the CDR3 is missing. DNA of the CDR3: TGCAGTGCTATTACAGGGGGCCGCCAAGAGACCCAGTACCTC. Amino acids: CSAITGGRQETQYL. V is TRBV20-1 and J is TRBJ2-5; 9 positions agree with TRBD1. CDR3 length: 14 amino acids. The trim removed 4 bases at V and 1 base at J, leaving 4 bases unmatched. Germline V gene sequence: CDR1 DFQATT, CDR2 SNEGSKA (reference sequence).

Turning to this clonotype: The missing conserved phenylalanine or tryptophan at the end of this CDR3 makes a read error likely. The J gene is TRBJ1-6, the V gene TRBV7-2; tentatively, D is TRBD1 (5 bases). Germline V gene lookup returns CDR1 SGHTA and CDR2 FQGNSA. V was trimmed by 1 base and J by 9 bases, leaving 13 bases between them. The CDR3 has 15 residues. CDR3 nucleotide sequence: TGTGCCAGCAGCTTAGGTGGGCAGGGTGGTTCACCCCTCCACCTT. Protein sequence: CASSLGGQGGSPLHL.

The CDR3 loop is CSARDRVRGNTEAFF. CDR3 bases: TGCAGTGCTAGAGATCGGGTGAGGGGGAACACTGAAGCTTTCTTT. The rearrangement links TRBV20-1 to TRBJ1-1; D might be TRBD1 (5 bases). Trimming removed 0 bases from V and 1 base from J, with 12 bases in between. This CDR3 region has 15 residues. The germline V gene encodes CDR1 DFQATT and CDR2 SNEGSKA (reference sequence).

Ten or more counts support this clonotype. CDR3 sequence: CASSTGDNEQFF. DNA of the CDR3: TGTGCCAGCAGCACCGGGGATAATGAGCAGTTCTTC. This chain connects TRBV11-3 to TRBJ2-1, with D perhaps matching TRBD2 (5 bases). Trimming stripped 5 bases from V and 7 bases from J, with 9 bases between. Germline V gene data show CDR1 as SGHNT and CDR2 as YENEEA. The CDR3 contains 12 residues. Full variable domain (remainder filled in from reference TRBV11-3 and TRBJ2-1): EAGVVQSPRYKIIEKKQPVAFWCNPISGHNTLYWYLQNLGQGPELLIRYENEEAVDDSQLPKDRFSAERLKGVDSTLKIQPAELGDSAVYLCASSTGDNEQFFGPGTRLTVL.